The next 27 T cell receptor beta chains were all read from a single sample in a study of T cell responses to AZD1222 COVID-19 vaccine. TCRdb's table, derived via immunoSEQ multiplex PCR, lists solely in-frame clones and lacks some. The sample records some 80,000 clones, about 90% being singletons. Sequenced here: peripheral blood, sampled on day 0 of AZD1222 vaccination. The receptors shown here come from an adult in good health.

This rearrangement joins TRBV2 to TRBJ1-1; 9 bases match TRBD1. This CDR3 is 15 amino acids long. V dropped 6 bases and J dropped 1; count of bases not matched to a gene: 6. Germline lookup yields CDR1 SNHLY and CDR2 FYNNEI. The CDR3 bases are TGTGCCAGCAGCATACAGGGGGCGAGGAACACTGAAGCTTTCTTT. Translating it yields CASSIQGARNTEAFF.

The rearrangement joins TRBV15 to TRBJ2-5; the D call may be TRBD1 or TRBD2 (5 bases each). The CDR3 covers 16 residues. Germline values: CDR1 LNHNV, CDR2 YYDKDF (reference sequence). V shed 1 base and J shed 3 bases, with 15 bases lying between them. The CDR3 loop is CATSRGTGTPEETQYF. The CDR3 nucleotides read TGTGCCACCAGCAGAGGAACCGGGACCCCAGAAGAGACCCAGTACTTC.

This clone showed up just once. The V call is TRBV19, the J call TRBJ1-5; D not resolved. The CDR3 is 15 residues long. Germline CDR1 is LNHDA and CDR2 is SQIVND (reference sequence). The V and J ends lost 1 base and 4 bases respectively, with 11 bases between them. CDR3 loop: CASSIVTHLNQPQHF. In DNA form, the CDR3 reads TGTGCCAGTAGTATAGTCACCCACCTTAATCAGCCCCAGCATTTT. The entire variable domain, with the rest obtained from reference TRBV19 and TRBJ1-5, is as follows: DGGITQSPKYLFRKEGQNVTLSCEQNLNHDAMYWYRQDPGQGLRLIYYSQIVNDFQKGDIAEGYSVSREKKESFPLTVTSAQKNPTAFYLCASSIVTHLNQPQHFGDGTRLSIL.

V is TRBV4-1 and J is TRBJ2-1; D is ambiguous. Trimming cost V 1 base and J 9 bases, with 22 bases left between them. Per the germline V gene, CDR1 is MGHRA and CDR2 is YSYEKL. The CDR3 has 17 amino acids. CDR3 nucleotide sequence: TGCGCCAGCAGCCAAGTAGGTGGGCAGAATTCAGGACGTGAGCAGTTCTTC. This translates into CASSQVGGQNSGREQFF.

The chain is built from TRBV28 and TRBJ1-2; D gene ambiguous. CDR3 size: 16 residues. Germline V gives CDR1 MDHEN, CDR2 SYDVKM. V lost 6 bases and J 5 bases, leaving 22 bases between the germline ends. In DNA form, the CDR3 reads TGTGCCAGCAGGGTATCCCGAGCTGCGGCTTTTTATGGCTACACCTTC. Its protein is CASRVSRAAAFYGYTF.

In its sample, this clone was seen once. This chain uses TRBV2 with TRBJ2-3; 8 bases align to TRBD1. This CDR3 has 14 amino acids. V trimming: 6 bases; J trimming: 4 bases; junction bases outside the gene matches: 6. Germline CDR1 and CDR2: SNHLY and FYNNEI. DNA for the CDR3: TGTGCCAGCAGAAGACAGGGGTTGGCAGATACGCAGTATTTT. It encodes CASRRQGLADTQYF.

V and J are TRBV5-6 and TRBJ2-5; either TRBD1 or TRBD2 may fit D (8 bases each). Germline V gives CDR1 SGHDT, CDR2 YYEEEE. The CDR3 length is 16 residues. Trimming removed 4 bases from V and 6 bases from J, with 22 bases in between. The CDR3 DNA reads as TGTGCCAGCAGCCGCGGGGGGATTACAGGGGGAAAGACCCAGTACTTC. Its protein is CASSRGGITGGKTQYF.

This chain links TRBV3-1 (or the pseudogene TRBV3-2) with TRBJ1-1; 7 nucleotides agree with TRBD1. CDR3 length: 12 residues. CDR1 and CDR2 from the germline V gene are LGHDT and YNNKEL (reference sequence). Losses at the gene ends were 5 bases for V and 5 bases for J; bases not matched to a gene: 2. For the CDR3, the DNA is TGTGCCAGCAGCTCGACAGGGACTGAAGCTTTCTTT. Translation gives CASSSTGTEAFF.

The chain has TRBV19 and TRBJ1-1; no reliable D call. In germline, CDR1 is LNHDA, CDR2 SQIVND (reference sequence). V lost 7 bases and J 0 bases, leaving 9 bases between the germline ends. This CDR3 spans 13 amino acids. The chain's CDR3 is CASMNRMNTEAFF. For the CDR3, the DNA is TGTGCCAGTATGAACAGAATGAACACTGAAGCTTTCTTT.

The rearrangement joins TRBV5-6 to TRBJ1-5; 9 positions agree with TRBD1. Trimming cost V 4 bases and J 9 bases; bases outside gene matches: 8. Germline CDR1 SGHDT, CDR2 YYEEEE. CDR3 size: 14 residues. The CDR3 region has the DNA TGTGCCAGCAGCCCGGACAGGGGTCTTCCGCCCCAGCATTTT. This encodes CASSPDRGLPPQHF.

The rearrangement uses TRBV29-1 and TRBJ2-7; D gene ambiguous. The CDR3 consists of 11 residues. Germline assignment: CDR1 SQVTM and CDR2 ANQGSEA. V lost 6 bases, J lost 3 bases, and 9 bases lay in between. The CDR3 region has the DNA TGCAGCGTAAAGGGTGGCTACGAGCAGTACTTC. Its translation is CSVKGGYEQYF.

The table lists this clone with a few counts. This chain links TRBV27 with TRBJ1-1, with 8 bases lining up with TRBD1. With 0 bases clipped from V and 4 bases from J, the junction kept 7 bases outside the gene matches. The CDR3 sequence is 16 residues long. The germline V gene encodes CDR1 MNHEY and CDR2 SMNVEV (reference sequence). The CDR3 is CASSLSGDRGVTEAFF. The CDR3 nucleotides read TGTGCCAGCAGTTTATCAGGCGACAGGGGTGTCACTGAAGCTTTCTTT.

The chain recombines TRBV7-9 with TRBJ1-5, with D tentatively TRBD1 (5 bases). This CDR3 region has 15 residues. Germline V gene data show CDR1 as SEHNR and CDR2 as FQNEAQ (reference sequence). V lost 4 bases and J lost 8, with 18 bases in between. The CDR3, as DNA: TGTGCCAGCAGCTCCGGGACTCTTAACGGAGAGCCCCAGCATTTT. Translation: CASSSGTLNGEPQHF.

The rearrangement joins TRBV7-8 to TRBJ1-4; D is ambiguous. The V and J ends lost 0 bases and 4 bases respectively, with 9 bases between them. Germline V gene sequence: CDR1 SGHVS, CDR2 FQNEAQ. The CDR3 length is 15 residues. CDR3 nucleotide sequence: TGTGCCAGCAGCTTAGCGGAACAGCGTAATGAAAAACTGTTTTTT. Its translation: CASSLAEQRNEKLFF.

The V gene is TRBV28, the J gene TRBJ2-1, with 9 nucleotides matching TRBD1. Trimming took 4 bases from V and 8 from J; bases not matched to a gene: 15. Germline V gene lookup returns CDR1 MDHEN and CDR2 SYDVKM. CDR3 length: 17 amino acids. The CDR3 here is CASSSQPGQGSFDEQFF. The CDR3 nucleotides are TGTGCCAGCAGTTCCCAGCCGGGACAGGGTAGTTTCGATGAGCAGTTCTTC.

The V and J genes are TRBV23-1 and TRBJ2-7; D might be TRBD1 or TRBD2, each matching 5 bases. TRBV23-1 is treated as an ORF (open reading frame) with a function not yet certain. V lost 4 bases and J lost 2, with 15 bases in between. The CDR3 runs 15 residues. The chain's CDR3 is CASSRGTRAAYEQYF. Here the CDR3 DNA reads TGCGCCAGCAGTCGAGGGACCCGGGCCGCCTACGAGCAGTACTTC.

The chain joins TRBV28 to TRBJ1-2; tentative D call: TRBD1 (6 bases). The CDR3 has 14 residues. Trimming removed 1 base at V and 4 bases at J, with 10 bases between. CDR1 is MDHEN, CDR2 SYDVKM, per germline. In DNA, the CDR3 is TGTGCCAGCAGTTTATTGGGGGGCAGCTATGGCTACACCTTC. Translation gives CASSLLGGSYGYTF.

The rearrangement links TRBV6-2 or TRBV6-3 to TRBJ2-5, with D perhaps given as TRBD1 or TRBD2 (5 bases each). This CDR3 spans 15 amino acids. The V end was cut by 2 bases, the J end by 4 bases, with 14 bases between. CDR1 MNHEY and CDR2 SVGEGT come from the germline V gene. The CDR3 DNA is TGTGCCAGCAGTTACAGGCAGGAGAGGGGAGAGACCCAGTACTTC. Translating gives CASSYRQERGETQYF.

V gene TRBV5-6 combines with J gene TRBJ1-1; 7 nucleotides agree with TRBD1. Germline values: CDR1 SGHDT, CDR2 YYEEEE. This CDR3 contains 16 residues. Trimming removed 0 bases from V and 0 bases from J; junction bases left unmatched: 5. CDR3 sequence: CASSLGFGTVNTEAFF. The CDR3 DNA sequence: TGTGCCAGCAGCTTGGGATTTGGGACAGTGAACACTGAAGCTTTCTTT.

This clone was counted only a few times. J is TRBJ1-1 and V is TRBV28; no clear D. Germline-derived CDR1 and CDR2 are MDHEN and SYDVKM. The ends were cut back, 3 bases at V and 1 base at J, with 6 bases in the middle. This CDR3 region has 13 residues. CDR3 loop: CASSLDPNTEAFF. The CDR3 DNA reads TGTGCCAGCAGTTTGGACCCGAACACTGAAGCTTTCTTT.

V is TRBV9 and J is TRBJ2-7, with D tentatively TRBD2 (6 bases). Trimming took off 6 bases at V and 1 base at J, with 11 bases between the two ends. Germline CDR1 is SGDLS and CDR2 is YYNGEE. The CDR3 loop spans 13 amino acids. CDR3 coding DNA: TGTGCCAGCAACAGAGCGGGTTCCTACGAGCAGTACTTC. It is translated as CASNRAGSYEQYF.

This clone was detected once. CDR3 sequence (DNA): TGTGCCAGCAGCTCGAGCAGGGCCATGAACACCGGGGAGCTGTTTTTT. Its translation: CASSSSRAMNTGELFF. The chain couples TRBV7-2 to TRBJ2-2; D perhaps matches TRBD1 (5 bases). The germline V gene encodes CDR1 SGHTA and CDR2 FQGNSA. Trimming stripped 4 bases from V and 1 base from J, with 13 bases between. This CDR3 contains 16 residues.

This CDR3 is CASSQYSIYGYTF. The CDR3 DNA follows: TGTGCCAGCAGCCAATACAGCATCTATGGCTACACCTTC. The chain has TRBV16 and TRBJ1-2; D is undetermined. The CDR3 covers 13 residues. The germline CDR1 and CDR2 sequences are KGHSY and FQNENV. V shed 1 base and J shed 4 bases, with 7 bases lying between them.

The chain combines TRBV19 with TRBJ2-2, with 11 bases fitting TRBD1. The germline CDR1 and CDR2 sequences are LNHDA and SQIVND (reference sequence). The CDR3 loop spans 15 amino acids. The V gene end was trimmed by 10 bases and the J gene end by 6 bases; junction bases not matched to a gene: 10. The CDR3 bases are TGTGCCACCCGGACAGGGGGCTTTAGAGCCGGGGAGCTGTTTTTT. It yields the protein CATRTGGFRAGELFF.

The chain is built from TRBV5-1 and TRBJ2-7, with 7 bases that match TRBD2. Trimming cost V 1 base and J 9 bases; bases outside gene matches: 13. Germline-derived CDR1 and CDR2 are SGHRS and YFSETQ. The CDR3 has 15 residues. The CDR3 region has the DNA TGCGCCAGCAGCTTGATCGCAGGCGAGGGAGGGCGGCAGTACTTC. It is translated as CASSLIAGEGGRQYF.

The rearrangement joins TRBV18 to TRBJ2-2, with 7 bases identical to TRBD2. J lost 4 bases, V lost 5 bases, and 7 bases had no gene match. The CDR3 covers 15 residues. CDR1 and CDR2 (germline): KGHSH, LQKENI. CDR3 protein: CASSSPSGATGELFF. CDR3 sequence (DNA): TGTGCCAGCTCATCCCCAAGCGGGGCCACCGGGGAGCTGTTTTTT.

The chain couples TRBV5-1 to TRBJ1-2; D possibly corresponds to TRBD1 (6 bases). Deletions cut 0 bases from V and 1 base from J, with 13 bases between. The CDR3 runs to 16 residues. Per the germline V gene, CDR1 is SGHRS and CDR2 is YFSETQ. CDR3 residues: CASSLGDTGGNYGYTF. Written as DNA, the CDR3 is TGCGCCAGCAGCTTGGGGGACACCGGAGGTAACTATGGCTACACCTTC.